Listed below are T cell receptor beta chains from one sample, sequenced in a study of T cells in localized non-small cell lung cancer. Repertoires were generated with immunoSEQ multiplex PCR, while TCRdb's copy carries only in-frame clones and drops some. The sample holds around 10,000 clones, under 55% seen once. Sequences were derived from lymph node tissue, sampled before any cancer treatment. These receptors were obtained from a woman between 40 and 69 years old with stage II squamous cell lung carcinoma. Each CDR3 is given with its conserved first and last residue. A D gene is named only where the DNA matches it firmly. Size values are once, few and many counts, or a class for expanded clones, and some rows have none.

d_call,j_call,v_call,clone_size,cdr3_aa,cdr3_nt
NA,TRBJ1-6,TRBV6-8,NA,CASINPGYNSPLHF,TGTGCCAGCATCAATCCGGGTTATAATTCACCCCTCCACTTT
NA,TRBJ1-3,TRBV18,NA,CASSPTNGLQGTGNTIYF,TGTGCCAGCTCACCCACCAACGGGCTACAGGGAACTGGAAACACCATATATTTT
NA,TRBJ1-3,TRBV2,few,CASSRGQGGNTIYF,TGTGCCAGCAGTCGTGGTCAGGGGGGAAACACCATATATTTT
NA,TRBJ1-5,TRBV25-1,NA,CASSEWGEYQPQHF,TGTGCCAGCAGTGAATGGGGTGAATATCAGCCCCAGCATTTT
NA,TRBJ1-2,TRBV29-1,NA,CSVVVQGGNYGYTF,TGCAGCGTGGTGGTCCAGGGTGGGAACTATGGCTACACCTTC
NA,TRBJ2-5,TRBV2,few,CASSEQSIGPEPQYF,TGTGCCAGCAGTGAACAAAGTATAGGACCGGAGCCCCAGTACTTC
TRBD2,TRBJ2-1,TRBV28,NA,CASSLVSLAGGRNEQFF,TGTGCCAGCAGTTTAGTCTCCCTAGCGGGGGGCAGGAATGAGCAGTTCTTC
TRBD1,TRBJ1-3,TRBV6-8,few,CASSRTGPGNTIYF,TGTGCCAGCAGCCGGACAGGGCCTGGAAACACCATATATTTT
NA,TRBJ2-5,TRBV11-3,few,CASSLVSGLTQKTQYF,TGTGCCAGCAGCTTAGTCTCAGGGCTAACCCAAAAGACCCAGTACTTC
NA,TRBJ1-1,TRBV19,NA,CASTPQGPIKNTEAFF,TGTGCCAGTACCCCCCAGGGTCCCATTAAGAACACTGAAGCTTTCTTT
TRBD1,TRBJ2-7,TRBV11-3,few,CASSPEPPGQGFDEQYF,TGTGCCAGCAGCCCTGAGCCCCCGGGACAGGGTTTCGACGAGCAGTACTTC
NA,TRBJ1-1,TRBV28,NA,CASSPPRVLNTEAFF,TGTGCCAGCAGTCCCCCCCGGGTCCTTAACACTGAAGCTTTCTTT
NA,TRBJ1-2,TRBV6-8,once,CASSYSGAGLYGYTF,TGTGCCAGCAGTTACTCGGGGGCGGGTCTCTATGGCTACACCTTC
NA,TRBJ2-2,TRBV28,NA,CAIVDRSSTGELFF,TGTGCCATCGTTGACAGAAGCAGCACCGGGGAGCTGTTTTTT
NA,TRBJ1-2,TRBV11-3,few,CASWDGDRTYYGYTF,TGTGCCAGCTGGGACGGCGACAGGACGTATTATGGCTACACCTTC
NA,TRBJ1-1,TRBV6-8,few,CASSYSIRGSAEAFF,TGTGCCAGCAGTTACTCGATCCGGGGATCAGCTGAAGCTTTCTTT